This TCR beta chain appears in the sequencing data of a study of cytomegalovirus exposure and HLA in healthy donors. The PCR used 60 Vbeta and 13 Jbeta primers. Only in-frame clones appear in the TCRdb table, and some are missing; sequencing was by immunoSEQ multiplex PCR. The sample gives 150,000 to 250,000 clones, 82% of which show up once; 6.5% is in the top ten. V was cut by 0 bases and J by 10 bases, with 12 bases left in between. The CDR3 extends over 13 amino acids. The germline CDR1 and CDR2 sequences are MGHRA and YSYEKL. Study-level results: When presence/absence was analysed, sequencing depth was taken to be roughly uniform across donors.

This clone was counted a single time. No antigen is known for it. The chain couples TRBV4-1 to TRBJ1-1; D might be TRBD1 (5 bases). This sequence was found in a woman aged 45-65 years in good health and CMV-seropositive. The sequenced sample was PBMCs. The CDR3 DNA reads TGCGCCAGCAGCCAAGATTGGGGAAGGGGAGCTTTCTTT. It encodes CASSQDWGRGAFF.